This T cell receptor (beta chain) came from a study of cytotoxic CD8 clonotypes in ibrutinib-treated CLL. Whole-study results and caveats: For progressing versus sustained-remission patients, sampling times were not the same.

A note on this clone: What it binds is unknown.

Trimming cost V 2 bases and J 1 base; bases outside gene matches: 6. CDR1 and CDR2 from the germline V gene are SGHRS and YFSETQ. The CDR3 is 18 residues long. Only in-frame clones appear in the TCRdb table, and some are missing; sequencing was by immunoSEQ multiplex PCR. The sample lists nearly 100,000 clones; around 73% were seen once. The rearrangement links TRBV5-1 to TRBJ2-6, with 10 bases matching TRBD2. The sequence derives from a human donor with chronic lymphocytic leukemia. The starting material was PBMCs, obtained after 12 months of ibrutinib treatment. CDR3 protein: CASSFPSGGMSGANVLTF. The CDR3 DNA follows: TGCGCCAGCAGCTTTCCTAGCGGGGGTATGTCTGGGGCCAACGTCCTGACTTTC.